This T cell receptor beta chain derives from a study of blood T cells in healthy people across ages. Next came a second PCR, run for about 7 to 12 cycles, which used a sample-barcoded 5' primer along with a J-beta primer mix. TCRdb processed the 5' RACE reads anew with MiXCR; each CDR3 protein has one entry. The sample carries more than 650,000 distinct CDR3 sequences, roughly 50% recorded once. This CDR3 has 15 amino acids. In its sample, this clonotype was seen a few times. V usage is TRBV21-1 and J usage is TRBJ2-7. TRBV21-1 is assigned pseudogene status. Sequenced: blood. The sequence came from a man aged 80 or over in good health. The CDR3 DNA sequence: TGTGCCAGCAGCAAGTGGCGTACGCTCTCCTACGAGCAGTACTTC. The encoded protein is CASSKWRTLSYEQYF.